The 18 T cell receptor beta chains below come from one sample, sequenced in a study of blood T cell repertoires in COVID-19. Some clones are missing from TCRdb's copy, which holds only in-frame ones; the method was immunoSEQ multiplex PCR. Counted here are more than 60,000 clones, approximately 85% occurring once; the ten biggest clones make up roughly 43%. Source material: peripheral blood. These receptors were taken from a woman aged 55 to 70 with COVID-19, enrolled during active disease.

The chain couples TRBV28 to TRBJ2-7, with D possibly being TRBD2 (6 bases). The V and J ends lost 3 bases and 0 bases respectively, with 12 bases between them. Germline V gene data show CDR1 as MDHEN and CDR2 as SYDVKM. The CDR3 is 15 residues long. The CDR3 DNA sequence: TGTGCCAGCAGTTTGCCCGGGGGTAGCTCCTACGAGCAGTACTTC. Amino acids: CASSLPGGSSYEQYF.

The chain uses TRBV28 and TRBJ2-1, with 10 bases matching TRBD2. The trim removed 6 bases at V and 5 bases at J, leaving 4 bases unmatched. Looked up from germline, CDR1 is MDHEN and CDR2 is SYDVKM. The CDR3 sequence is 14 residues long. The CDR3 coding sequence is TGTGCCAGCAGCGGGACTAGCGTCCACAATGAGCAGTTCTTC. Amino acid sequence: CASSGTSVHNEQFF.

The chain is built from TRBV5-1 and TRBJ2-7; TRBD1 might be the D (6 bases). Germline CDR1 reads SGHRS; CDR2 reads YFSETQ. The CDR3 sequence is 11 residues long. Trimming removed 6 bases from V and 4 bases from J, with 8 bases in between. DNA of the CDR3: TGCGCCAGCAAGGGGGAGTACGAGCAGTACTTC. It yields the protein CASKGEYEQYF. Together with reference TRBV5-1 and TRBJ2-7, the CDR3 gives the full variable domain: KAGVTQTPRYLIKTRGQQVTLSCSPISGHRSVSWYQQTPGQGLQFLFEYFSETQRNKGNFPGRFSGRQFSNSRSEMNVSTLELGDSALYLCASKGEYEQYFGPGTRLTVT.

The rearrangement joins TRBV19 to TRBJ2-1, with a tentative D call TRBD2 (6 bases). Deletions cut 6 bases from V and 7 bases from J, with 19 bases between. The CDR3 contains 15 residues. Germline CDR1 is LNHDA and CDR2 is SQIVND (reference sequence). The CDR3 nucleotides read TGTGCCAGTAGAGGGACTCCCCGTTCCCCAAATGAGCAGTTCTTC. It codes for CASRGTPRSPNEQFF.

The rearrangement uses TRBV4-3 and TRBJ1-3; 8 nucleotides agree with TRBD1. The germline V gene has CDR1 LGHNA and CDR2 YSLEER. The CDR3 sequence is 16 residues long. V was pared by 0 bases and J by 4 bases, with 5 bases of the junction left unmatched. CDR3 nucleotides: TGCGCCAGCAGCCAAGATCGCCGACAGGGGGGAAACACCATATATTTT. Its translation: CASSQDRRQGGNTIYF.

Worth noting for this clone: Its ends do not fully match the called genes, so a read error is possible. V is TRBV6-2 or TRBV6-3 and J is TRBJ2-3; 8 nucleotides line up with TRBD1. Germline V lookup: CDR1 MNHEY, CDR2 SVGEGT. The CDR3 sequence is 16 residues long. CDR3 in amino acids: CTSSYAIDRGKDTQYF. The CDR3 nucleotides read TGTACCAGCAGTTACGCAATCGACAGGGGAAAAGATACGCAGTATTTT.

The chain is built from TRBV11-3 and TRBJ1-1, with D tentatively TRBD1 (6 bases). V lost 5 bases and J lost 7, with 14 bases in between. The CDR3 has 13 residues. The germline V gene has CDR1 SGHNT and CDR2 YENEEA. CDR3 region: CASSIQGQLEAFF. CDR3 nucleotides: TGTGCCAGCAGCATACAAGGACAGCTTGAAGCTTTCTTT.

This clone was observed once. The CDR3 is CASSLTGGYQPQHF. CDR3 nucleotides: TGTGCCAGCAGTTTAACAGGGGGGTATCAGCCCCAGCATTTT. The gene calls are TRBV28 and TRBJ1-5; TRBD1 matches at 8 bases. This CDR3 comprises 14 residues. Germline CDR1 MDHEN, CDR2 SYDVKM. V gave up 2 bases and J gave up 5 bases; unmatched junction bases: 2.

J is TRBJ1-2 and V is TRBV28, with TRBD1 matching 7 bases. Germline V gene sequence: CDR1 MDHEN, CDR2 SYDVKM. The CDR3 is 13 residues long. Unmatched junction bases numbered 3, after V lost 4 bases and J lost 4 bases. CDR3 bases: TGTGCCAGCAGTTCCGACAGGGTCTATGGCTACACCTTC. The encoded protein is CASSSDRVYGYTF.

The V gene is TRBV7-9, the J gene TRBJ2-2; unclear D gene. V lost 1 base and J 4 bases, leaving 4 bases between the germline ends. Per the germline V gene, CDR1 is SEHNR and CDR2 is FQNEAQ (reference sequence). This CDR3 comprises 13 residues. CDR3 DNA: TGTGCCAGCAGCTTAGGAGGCACCGGGGAGCTGTTTTTT. This sequence encodes CASSLGGTGELFF.

The chain links TRBV3-1 (or the pseudogene TRBV3-2) to TRBJ1-5; D gene ambiguous. V was trimmed by 0 bases and J by 7 bases, leaving 13 bases between them. The length of the CDR3 is 15 residues. Germline V gives CDR1 LGHDT, CDR2 YNNKEL (reference sequence). CDR3 amino acids: CASSQDRGLGQPQHF. CDR3 in DNA: TGTGCCAGCAGCCAAGATCGGGGTTTGGGCCAGCCCCAGCATTTT.

This clone appeared a few times. This chain links TRBV3-1 (or the pseudogene TRBV3-2) with TRBJ2-7; a possible D gene is TRBD2 (6 bases). The length of the CDR3 is 17 residues. From germline, CDR1 is LGHDT and CDR2 YNNKEL (reference sequence). V was trimmed by 3 bases and J by 1 base, leaving 19 bases between them. The CDR3 region is CASSHNPRDWDSYEQYF. CDR3 in DNA: TGTGCCAGCAGCCATAATCCCCGGGACTGGGATTCCTACGAGCAGTACTTC.

The chain recombines TRBV6-2 or TRBV6-3 with TRBJ2-4; 7 bases match TRBD1. Germline V gives CDR1 MNHEY, CDR2 SVGEGT. The CDR3 loop spans 14 amino acids. Trimming removed 4 bases from V and 1 base from J; junction bases left unmatched: 1. The CDR3 coding sequence is TGTGCCAGCAGTTTACAGGGGGCCAAAAACATTCAGTACTTC. It is translated as CASSLQGAKNIQYF.

This clone appeared many times. The chain combines TRBV6-2 or TRBV6-3 with TRBJ2-5, with TRBD2 identical over 8 bases. Germline V lookup: CDR1 MNHEY, CDR2 SVGEGT. J gave up 6 bases and V 4 bases, and 7 bases lay outside the gene matches. CDR3 size: 14 residues. The CDR3 DNA sequence: TGTGCCAGCAGTTCCCCGGGACTAGTGAAGACCCAGTACTTC. Translation gives CASSSPGLVKTQYF.

The genes are TRBV27 and TRBJ2-7; a weak D match, TRBD2 (7 bases). Germline V lookup: CDR1 MNHEY, CDR2 SMNVEV (reference sequence). V shed 2 bases and J shed 0 bases, with 14 bases lying between them. This CDR3 is built from 16 residues. CDR3 amino acids: CASSLRGGDYSYEQYF. DNA of the CDR3: TGTGCCAGCAGTTTAAGGGGGGGGGATTACTCCTACGAGCAGTACTTC.

J is TRBJ2-5 and V is TRBV5-1, with a possible D match to TRBD1 (6 bases). The germline V gene encodes CDR1 SGHRS and CDR2 YFSETQ. V lost 2 bases to trimming and J lost 10 bases, with 18 bases between them. This CDR3 has 14 amino acids. CDR3 loop: CASSFSGTQDSQYF. DNA for the CDR3: TGCGCCAGCAGCTTTTCCGGGACACAGGACAGCCAGTACTTC.

The chain links TRBV27 to TRBJ1-4; no reliable D call. The V end lost 8 bases, the J end lost 5 bases, and 18 bases lay between the germline ends. CDR1 and CDR2 from the germline V gene are MNHEY and SMNVEV (reference sequence). The CDR3 loop spans 15 amino acids. The CDR3 spells CASSELGGSNEKLFF. CDR3 nucleotide sequence: TGTGCCAGCTCCGAGCTTGGAGGTTCGAATGAAAAACTGTTTTTT.

The rearrangement uses TRBV18 and TRBJ1-2, with 10 bases that match TRBD1. V shed 0 bases and J 8 bases; nucleotides not matched to a gene: 6. The germline CDR1 and CDR2 sequences are KGHSH and LQKENI. The CDR3 runs 15 residues. The CDR3 protein is CASSPPDRGPSGYTF. CDR3 DNA: TGTGCCAGCTCACCACCTGACAGGGGGCCTAGCGGCTACACCTTC.